Presented here are 30 T cell receptor beta chains from one specimen sequenced in a study of blood T cell repertoires in COVID-19. Clones were read by immunoSEQ multiplex PCR, and TCRdb kept only the in-frame ones, dropping some. The sample consists of about 150,000 clones, about 79% of them appearing once. Specimen: peripheral blood. The receptors here all came from an older woman with acute or convalescent COVID-19.

This chain joins TRBV30 and TRBJ1-6; D is uncertain. The CDR3 runs to 14 residues. The germline V gene has CDR1 GTSNPN and CDR2 SVGIG (reference sequence). Between the trimmed V and J ends, which lost 0 bases and 13 bases, there was a span of 16 bases. Written as DNA, the CDR3 is TGTGCCTGGAGTGTACTCCTAAATGGTTACCCCCTCCACTTT. It translates to CAWSVLLNGYPLHF.

This clone was seen only once. The chain is built from TRBV6-5 and TRBJ1-4, with 8 bases that match TRBD1. CDR1 and CDR2 (germline): MNHEY, SVGAGI. V gave up 7 bases and J gave up 14 bases; unmatched junction bases: 6. This CDR3 is 11 amino acids long. In nucleotides, the CDR3 is TGTGCCAGCATAGGGACAGGAAGGCTGTTTTTT. Amino acid sequence: CASIGTGRLFF.

This sequence joins TRBV7-6 and TRBJ1-3; D gene ambiguous. Germline CDR1 and CDR2: SGHVS and FNYEAQ. V shed 1 base and J shed 2 bases, with 15 bases lying between them. The CDR3 covers 17 residues. CDR3 sequence (DNA): TGTGCCAGCAGCTTAGTTGGTCCCCGGGAGGCTGGAAACACCATATATTTT. Residues: CASSLVGPREAGNTIYF.

The rearrangement joins TRBV6-4 to TRBJ2-7; TRBD1 aligns across 9 bases. CDR3 length equals 14 residues. CDR1 and CDR2 (germline): MRHNA, SNTAGT. The trim removed 3 bases at V and 3 bases at J, leaving 3 bases unmatched. The CDR3 region has the DNA TGTGCCAGCAGTGAACAGGGGGCGGTCTACGAGCAGTACGTC. Residues: CASSEQGAVYEQYV.

The V gene is TRBV28, the J gene TRBJ1-2, with 7 bases that match TRBD1. This CDR3 is 14 amino acids long. Germline-derived CDR1 and CDR2 are MDHEN and SYDVKM. V lost 5 bases and J lost 4; bases outside the gene matches: 7. The CDR3 nucleotides are TGTGCCAGCAGTCTAAGGGGGCAAGGCTATGGCTACACCTTC. Amino acids: CASSLRGQGYGYTF.

The V call is TRBV7-6, the J call TRBJ1-2, with 7 bases aligning to TRBD1. Germline CDR1 is SGHVS and CDR2 is FNYEAQ. V gave up 4 bases and J gave up 7 bases; unmatched junction bases: 3. CDR3 length equals 12 residues. The CDR3 loop is CASSSGGFGYTF. The CDR3 nucleotides read TGTGCCAGCAGCTCAGGGGGGTTTGGCTACACCTTC.

The gene calls are TRBV7-9 and TRBJ1-3, with D tentatively TRBD1 (5 bases). Trimming left V 4 bases short and J 0 bases short, with 13 bases between. Per germline, CDR1 SEHNR and CDR2 FQNEAQ (reference sequence). This CDR3 region has 16 residues. CDR3 in amino acids: CASSSPGHNSGNTIYF. The CDR3 DNA sequence: TGTGCCAGCAGCTCCCCCGGACATAACTCTGGAAACACCATATATTTT.

This chain joins TRBV28 and TRBJ1-5; weak D call: TRBD1 (6 bases). The CDR3 consists of 14 residues. Germline values: CDR1 MDHEN, CDR2 SYDVKM. The V and J ends lost 6 bases and 0 bases respectively, with 9 bases between them. CDR3 DNA: TGTGCCAGCAGGGACAGTAATAGCAATCAGCCCCAGCATTTT. The encoded protein is CASRDSNSNQPQHF. Supplemented by reference TRBV28 and TRBJ1-5, the full variable domain reads DVKVTQSSRYLVKRTGEKVFLECVQDMDHENMFWYRQDPGLGLRLIYFSYDVKMKEKGDIPEGYSVSREKKERFSLILESASTNQTSMYLCASRDSNSNQPQHFGDGTRLSIL.

The chain has TRBV18 and TRBJ1-2, with D perhaps matching TRBD1 (5 bases). Germline-derived CDR1 and CDR2 are KGHSH and LQKENI. V lost 0 bases and J lost 0, with 14 bases in between. The CDR3 covers 17 residues. For the CDR3, the DNA is TGTGCCAGCTCACCACCGTCCCAGGGAAAAACTAACTATGGCTACACCTTC. Amino acids: CASSPPSQGKTNYGYTF.

The genes are TRBV7-3 and TRBJ2-2, with D possibly matching TRBD1 (6 bases). Germline loops: CDR1 SGHTA, CDR2 FQGTGA. Trimming pared 8 bases from V and 0 bases from J, leaving 10 bases between. This CDR3 contains 14 residues. The CDR3 loop reads CASRRGSNTGELFF. CDR3 DNA sequence: TGTGCCAGCCGCAGGGGCTCGAACACCGGGGAGCTGTTTTTT. The variable domain in full, completed from reference TRBV7-3 and TRBJ2-2, reads GAGVSQTPSNKVTEKGKYVELRCDPISGHTALYWYRQSLGQGPEFLIYFQGTGAADDSGLPNDRFFAVRPEGSVSTLKIQRTERGDSAVYLCASRRGSNTGELFFGEGSRLTVL.

As concerns this clone: A read error may be the cause here, since a much bigger clone is one base away. The same CDR3 is also encoded by other DNA sequences in this sample. The chain employs TRBV28 and TRBJ1-4, with 9 bases aligning to TRBD1. J gave up 8 bases and V 6 bases, and 7 bases lay outside the gene matches. CDR1 and CDR2 from the germline V gene are MDHEN and SYDVKM. The CDR3 covers 14 residues. In DNA form, the CDR3 reads TGTGCCAGCAGCCGGGGACAGGGAAGAGAAAAACTGTTTTTT. Translation gives CASSRGQGREKLFF.

The chain is built from TRBV5-1 and TRBJ1-1, with TRBD1 identical over 8 bases. The CDR3 covers 14 residues. With 2 bases clipped from V and 1 base from J, the junction kept 1 base outside the gene matches. Germline V lookup: CDR1 SGHRS, CDR2 YFSETQ. The CDR3 spells CASSLGTGNTEAFF. In DNA form, the CDR3 reads TGCGCCAGCAGCTTAGGGACAGGGAACACTGAAGCTTTCTTT.

The chain is built from TRBV30 and TRBJ2-1; no clear D gene. CDR1 and CDR2 from the germline V gene are GTSNPN and SVGIG (reference sequence). Trimming removed 0 bases from V and 4 bases from J, with 10 bases in between. CDR3 length: 14 residues. CDR3 DNA: TGTGCCTGGAGTGTTCTATCCGAGTACAATGAGCAGTTCTTC. Protein product: CAWSVLSEYNEQFF.

J is TRBJ1-3 and V is TRBV25-1; D might be TRBD1 (5 bases). The germline CDR1 and CDR2 sequences are MGHDK and SYGVNS. The CDR3 runs 15 residues. V was trimmed by 6 bases and J by 0 bases, leaving 12 bases between them. DNA of the CDR3: TGTGCCAGCAGCCCCAGGGATAGCTCTGGAAACACCATATATTTT. Translated: CASSPRDSSGNTIYF.

The J gene is TRBJ1-1, the V gene TRBV5-1; 7 bases map to TRBD1. Germline CDR1 SGHRS, CDR2 YFSETQ. The junction had 7 bases not matched to a gene; V was cut back by 3 bases and J by 5 bases. The CDR3 covers 14 residues. The DNA of the CDR3 is TGCGCCAGCAGCTCTGGAAACAGGGGAACTGAAGCTTTCTTT. Encoded protein: CASSSGNRGTEAFF.

This rearrangement joins TRBV19 to TRBJ1-2; D gene unclear. The CDR3 is made up of 15 amino acids. V lost 3 bases and J 8 bases, leaving 19 bases between the germline ends. Per the germline V gene, CDR1 is LNHDA and CDR2 is SQIVND (reference sequence). CDR3 loop: CASSIEGLPPVGYTF. The CDR3 DNA reads TGTGCCAGTAGTATTGAGGGCCTTCCCCCCGTCGGCTACACCTTC. Based on the CDR3 plus reference TRBV19 and TRBJ1-2, the full variable domain is DGGITQSPKYLFRKEGQNVTLSCEQNLNHDAMYWYRQDPGQGLRLIYYSQIVNDFQKGDIAEGYSVSREKKESFPLTVTSAQKNPTAFYLCASSIEGLPPVGYTFGSGTRLTVV.

The chain has TRBV5-5 and TRBJ1-1; a possible D gene is TRBD1 (5 bases). V shed 3 bases and J shed 1 base, with 19 bases lying between them. This CDR3 is 17 amino acids long. CDR1 is SGHKS, CDR2 YYEKEE, per germline (reference sequence). CDR3 sequence reads: CASSSSRGFTGNTEAFF. CDR3 bases: TGTGCCAGCAGCTCTTCACGGGGGTTTACAGGGAACACTGAAGCTTTCTTT.

This clone appeared a single time. The V call is TRBV29-1, the J call TRBJ2-5; D is possibly TRBD2 (6 bases). CDR3 length equals 16 residues. Germline values: CDR1 SQVTM, CDR2 ANQGSEA. V lost 6 bases to trimming and J lost 5 bases, with 25 bases between them. The CDR3 loop reads CSVAGNEGLPSETQYF. CDR3 bases: TGCAGCGTGGCGGGGAACGAGGGGCTTCCTAGCGAGACCCAGTACTTC.

The chain joins TRBV29-1 to TRBJ1-2; D not certain. The CDR3 consists of 14 residues. V was trimmed by 4 bases and J by 0 bases, leaving 12 bases between them. Per germline, CDR1 SQVTM and CDR2 ANQGSEA. The DNA of the CDR3 is TGCAGCGTTGGGCGCGAGGTAGCTAACTATGGCTACACCTTC. It yields the protein CSVGREVANYGYTF.

The chain is built from TRBV2 and TRBJ1-2; possible D gene TRBD1, 5 bases. Trimming cost V 4 bases and J 8 bases, with 14 bases left between them. The V gene's germline CDR1 is SNHLY and CDR2 FYNNEI. The CDR3 consists of 13 residues. In nucleotides, the CDR3 is TGTGCCAGCAGTGTTCGGGACTCGGGGGGCTACACCTTC. It codes for CASSVRDSGGYTF. Together with reference TRBV2 and TRBJ1-2, the CDR3 gives the full variable domain: EPEVTQTPSHQVTQMGQEVILRCVPISNHLYFYWYRQILGQKVEFLVSFYNNEISEKSEIFDDQFSVERPDGSNFTLKIRSTKLEDSAMYFCASSVRDSGGYTFGSGTRLTVV.

The count of this clone is one. This rearrangement joins TRBV6-5 to TRBJ1-5, with D maybe TRBD1 (6 bases). CDR1 MNHEY and CDR2 SVGAGI come from the germline V gene. Trimming shortened V by 6 bases and J by 0 bases, and 9 bases separated the two germline ends. This CDR3 is 14 amino acids long. The CDR3 DNA follows: TGTGCCAGCAGGGGGGGGGCTAGCAATCAGCCCCAGCATTTT. This translates into CASRGGASNQPQHF.

The chain uses TRBV11-2 and TRBJ2-7; 9 nucleotides agree with TRBD1. The junction had 10 bases not matched to a gene; V was cut back by 3 bases and J by 4 bases. The CDR3 is made up of 16 amino acids. Germline lookup yields CDR1 SGHAT and CDR2 FQNNGV. CDR3 nucleotide sequence: TGTGCCAGCAGCTTCCAGGTCCCGGGACAGGGATACGAGCAGTACTTC. It encodes CASSFQVPGQGYEQYF.

This clone appeared a single time. The chain couples TRBV10-3 to TRBJ1-1, with TRBD1 matching 12 bases. The length of the CDR3 is 15 residues. Germline values: CDR1 ENHRY, CDR2 SYGVKD. J gave up 3 bases and V 10 bases, and 9 bases lay outside the gene matches. DNA for the CDR3: TGTGCCACGGCCGGGACAGGGGGCTTGGACACTGAAGCTTTCTTT. Protein: CATAGTGGLDTEAFF.

The V call is TRBV27, the J call TRBJ1-2; the match to TRBD1 covers 8 bases. V gave up 6 bases and J gave up 0 bases; unmatched junction bases: 9. Germline CDR1 is MNHEY and CDR2 is SMNVEV (reference sequence). The CDR3 has 16 amino acids. The CDR3 region is CASRPGQEEANYGYTF. The CDR3 nucleotides read TGTGCCAGCAGGCCGGGACAGGAGGAAGCTAACTATGGCTACACCTTC.

This clone was seen only once. The chain is built from TRBV29-1 and TRBJ2-7; 7 bases agree with TRBD2. This CDR3 spans 15 amino acids. Trimming at V came to 7 bases and at J to 2 bases, leaving 14 bases not matched to a gene. Germline CDR1 and CDR2: SQVTM and ANQGSEA. The chain's CDR3 is CSAPRAGVPPYEQYF. CDR3 nucleotide sequence: TGCAGCGCCCCCCGGGCGGGGGTACCCCCCTACGAGCAGTACTTC.

The chain recombines TRBV9 with TRBJ1-4, with 7 bases aligning to TRBD1. The germline V gene encodes CDR1 SGDLS and CDR2 YYNGEE. V gave up 3 bases and J gave up 3 bases; unmatched junction bases: 5. This CDR3 is 15 amino acids long. The CDR3 spells CASSAEGQSNEKLFF. The CDR3 DNA reads TGTGCCAGCAGCGCCGAGGGACAGTCTAATGAAAAACTGTTTTTT.

This clone was picked up one time. This chain links TRBV27 with TRBJ1-1; weak D call: TRBD1 (6 bases). Germline-derived CDR1 and CDR2 are MNHEY and SMNVEV (reference sequence). The CDR3 spans 11 residues. Trimming took 6 bases from V and 10 from J, leaving 12 bases between them. This chain's CDR3 is CASSQGWVAFF. CDR3 coding DNA: TGTGCCAGCAGCCAGGGGTGGGTAGCTTTCTTT.

The chain has TRBV10-2 and TRBJ1-4; D is ambiguous. This CDR3 contains 16 residues. V gave up 6 bases and J gave up 8 bases, with 22 bases separating them. Germline V gene sequence: CDR1 WSHSY, CDR2 SAAADI. CDR3 protein: CASRAFVPPSGEKLFF. The DNA for the CDR3 is TGCGCCAGCAGGGCGTTCGTTCCCCCGTCCGGGGAAAAACTGTTTTTT.

CDR3 nucleotide sequence: TGTGCCAGCAGACATCTAGCAATGAACACTGAAGCTTTCTTT. Translated, it gives CASRHLAMNTEAFF. V gene TRBV14 combines with J gene TRBJ1-1, with unresolved D. Trimming took off 6 bases at V and 0 bases at J, with 11 bases between the two ends. Germline values: CDR1 SGHDN, CDR2 FVKESK. This CDR3 has 14 amino acids. Using reference TRBV14 and TRBJ1-1 for the parts outside the CDR3, the full variable domain is EAGVTQFPSHSVIEKGQTVTLRCDPISGHDNLYWYRRVMGKEIKFLLHFVKESKQDESGMPNNRFLAERTGGTYSTLKVQPAELEDSGVYFCASRHLAMNTEAFFGQGTRLTVV.

The rearrangement links TRBV4-2 to TRBJ1-5; tentatively, D is TRBD1 (6 bases). Trimming pared 4 bases from V and 6 bases from J, leaving 13 bases between. The germline V gene has CDR1 LGHNA and CDR2 YNFKEQ. The CDR3 extends over 14 amino acids. CDR3 sequence: CASSPGTISQPQHF. The CDR3 nucleotides read TGTGCCAGCAGCCCCGGGACAATCAGTCAGCCCCAGCATTTT.